The present T cell receptor (beta chain) was sequenced within a study of cytomegalovirus exposure and HLA in healthy donors. Study results and limitations: The study labeled 180 or so TCR beta chains cytomegalovirus-associated. There were some public TCRs occurring in many donors, but most TCR sequences were rare. A subsequent analysis found that TCR clusters from the first cohort also tended to co-occur in the 120 or so validation repertoires, with about 94% of cluster scores above 0. For cytomegalovirus status, the classifier reportedly gave diagnoses with high specificity and sensitivity.

Repertoires were generated with immunoSEQ multiplex PCR, while TCRdb's copy carries only in-frame clones and drops some. Of around 170,000 clones listed, more than 70% are singletons. Comments on this clone: The target antigen is unknown.

Trimming left V 5 bases short and J 0 bases short, with 8 bases between. CDR1 is SGHTA, CDR2 FQGNSA, per germline. The CDR3 runs 14 residues. Sequencing was done on a sample of PBMCs. This clonotype originated in a man aged 18-30 years in good health and CMV-seronegative. The genes are TRBV7-2 and TRBJ2-1; TRBD2 is a possible D gene (5 bases). CDR3: CASSPRGSYNEQFF. The CDR3 region has the DNA TGTGCCAGCAGCCCACGGGGCTCCTACAATGAGCAGTTCTTC.